The 28 T cell receptor beta chains listed next were all sequenced from one sample in a study of T cell repertoires in cytomegalovirus infection. Antigens of these TCRs are unknown. TCRdb re-called the reads through MiXCR, storing one row per CDR3 protein. The sample contains around 900,000 distinct CDR3 sequences, about a third of which appear only once. The starting material was cultured CD8+ T cells from PBMCs, obtained from culture after CMV antigen stimulation. Every receptor here comes from a human donor in good health (CMV status not recorded). Some clones in this sample may be carry-over from other donors' samples.

This clonotype turned up a few times. The chain carries TRBV7-8 and TRBJ2-3; 8 nucleotides agree with TRBD1. Germline trimming cut 0 bases from V and 4 bases from J; bases unmatched to any gene: 6. Per the germline V gene, CDR1 is SGHVS and CDR2 is FQNEAQ. This CDR3 has 16 amino acids. CDR3 coding DNA: TGTGCCAGCAGCTTAGCGGACAGGGTCCGGGCAGATACGCAGTATTTT. As protein: CASSLADRVRADTQYF.

This clonotype came up many times. The chain has TRBV6-1 and TRBJ2-5, with 10 nucleotides matching TRBD2. The CDR3 is 15 residues long. J lost 4 bases, V lost 1 base, and 3 bases had no gene match. Germline V gene lookup returns CDR1 MNHNS and CDR2 SASEGT. The DNA of the CDR3 is TGTGCCAGCAGTGAAGAAGCGGGGGGGCCAGAGACCCAGTACTTC. Its translation: CASSEEAGGPETQYF.

This chain connects TRBV2 to TRBJ1-1; weak D call: TRBD1 (5 bases). The ends were cut back, 0 bases at V and 0 bases at J, with 11 bases in the middle. CDR3 length: 16 amino acids. Looked up from germline, CDR1 is SNHLY and CDR2 is FYNNEI. The DNA of the CDR3 is TGTGCCAGCAGTGAAGCGAGGAAGGGGATGAACACTGAAGCTTTCTTT. Encoded protein: CASSEARKGMNTEAFF.

The CDR3 is CASSGGTVGGTEAFF. DNA for the CDR3: TGTGCCAGCAGCGGCGGGACAGTGGGGGGCACTGAAGCTTTCTTT. The chain links TRBV9 to TRBJ1-1; 7 nucleotides agree with TRBD1. Looked up from germline, CDR1 is SGDLS and CDR2 is YYNGEE. V was pared by 3 bases and J by 4 bases, with 9 bases of the junction left unmatched. The CDR3 is 15 residues long.

This clonotype showed up just a few times. V is TRBV6-1 and J is TRBJ2-3; 11 nucleotides align to TRBD2. With 0 bases clipped from V and 2 bases from J, the junction kept 4 bases outside the gene matches. There are 17 residues in the CDR3. Germline loops: CDR1 MNHNS, CDR2 SASEGT. For the CDR3, the DNA is TGTGCCAGCAGTGAAGCGCTAGCGGGGGGATCCACAGATACGCAGTATTTT. The encoded protein is CASSEALAGGSTDTQYF.

This clonotype was observed many times. The chain combines TRBV11-1 with TRBJ2-2, with D tentatively TRBD2 (6 bases). Looked up from germline, CDR1 is SGHAT and CDR2 is FQDESV (reference sequence). Trimming shortened V by 2 bases and J by 5 bases, and 12 bases separated the two germline ends. The CDR3 extends over 15 amino acids. CDR3 coding DNA: TGTGCCAGCAGCTTATTGCGGGACCCGACCGGGGAGCTGTTTTTT. It specifies CASSLLRDPTGELFF.

The CDR3, as DNA: TGTGCCAGCAGTTTAGCGCCCCGCGGTGAGTTCTTC. It encodes CASSLAPRGEFF. This chain connects TRBV12-3 or TRBV12-4 to TRBJ2-1; no reliable D call. The V end lost 0 bases, the J end lost 14 bases, and 11 bases lay between the germline ends. The CDR3 is 12 amino acids.

This clonotype was counted between two and nine times. J is TRBJ2-3 and V is TRBV15; D perhaps matches TRBD2 (6 bases). CDR3 length equals 16 residues. CDR1 is LNHNV and CDR2 is YYDKDF in the germline V gene (reference sequence). V dropped 1 base and J dropped 4 bases, with 15 bases sitting between them. This chain's CDR3 is CATSRAGWGVPDTQYF. DNA for the CDR3: TGTGCCACCAGCAGAGCTGGTTGGGGGGTTCCAGATACGCAGTATTTT.

This clonotype was detected many times. The chain couples TRBV7-2 to TRBJ2-5; D perhaps matches TRBD2 (6 bases). From germline, CDR1 is SGHTA and CDR2 FQGNSA. The CDR3 length is 15 residues. V gave up 5 bases and J gave up 5 bases, with 18 bases separating them. CDR3 sequence reads: CASSRELVDAETQYF. The CDR3 region has the DNA TGTGCCAGCAGCCGGGAGCTAGTAGACGCTGAGACCCAGTACTTC.

The V and J genes are TRBV12-3 or TRBV12-4 and TRBJ1-2; unclear D gene. V was trimmed by 4 bases and J by 4 bases, leaving 13 bases between them. The CDR3 is made up of 14 amino acids. CDR3 region: CASSSGLYRYGYTF. DNA for the CDR3: TGTGCCAGCAGTTCAGGACTTTACCGCTATGGCTACACCTTC.

J is TRBJ2-1 and V is TRBV5-8; D is ambiguous. With 0 bases removed from V and 0 bases from J, the gap between germline ends came to 13 bases. The length of the CDR3 is 17 residues. The germline V gene has CDR1 SGHTS and CDR2 YDEGEE. CDR3 sequence reads: CASSLDVGSSSYNEQFF. Here the CDR3 DNA reads TGTGCCAGCAGCTTGGATGTGGGCTCTAGCTCCTACAATGAGCAGTTCTTC. Together with reference TRBV5-8 and TRBJ2-1, the CDR3 gives the full variable domain: EAGVTQSPTHLIKTRGQQATLRCSPISGHTSVYWYQQALGLGLQFLLWYDEGEERNRGNFPPRFSGRQFPNYSSELNVNALELEDSALYLCASSLDVGSSSYNEQFFGPGTRLTVL.

This clonotype has more than one count but fewer than ten. This chain links TRBV7-6 with TRBJ2-1; D call uncertain. Per germline, CDR1 SGHVS and CDR2 FNYEAQ. This CDR3 region has 14 residues. Trimming left V 4 bases short and J 5 bases short, with 12 bases between. DNA of the CDR3: TGTGCCAGCAGCTCCCCCGAGGCTGACAATGAGCAGTTCTTC. Amino acids: CASSSPEADNEQFF.

The chain recombines TRBV5-8 with TRBJ2-1; the D gene is possibly TRBD2 (7 bases). The V gene's germline CDR1 is SGHTS and CDR2 YDEGEE. Deletions cut 2 bases from V and 7 bases from J, with 22 bases between. There are 17 residues in the CDR3. CDR3 nucleotide sequence: TGTGCCAGCAGCTTTAATGTACGGGGGGCGTCGCTTAATGAGCAGTTCTTC. Translating gives CASSFNVRGASLNEQFF.

This chain connects TRBV4-1 to TRBJ1-1; D is undetermined. The germline gives CDR1 MGHRA, CDR2 YSYEKL. V lost 2 bases and J lost 0, with 10 bases in between. The CDR3 loop spans 15 amino acids. Here the CDR3 reads CASSQMLSMNTEAFF. CDR3 bases: TGCGCCAGCAGCCAAATGCTCAGCATGAACACTGAAGCTTTCTTT.

This clonotype was detected a few times. DNA of the CDR3: TGCAGTGCCATTAGCGGGGGGACCATCTACGAGCAGTACGTC. This translates into CSAISGGTIYEQYV. The chain has TRBV20-1 and TRBJ2-7; 10 nucleotides align to TRBD2. Germline CDR1 reads DFQATT; CDR2 reads SNEGSKA (reference sequence). Unmatched junction bases numbered 8, after V lost 6 bases and J lost 3 bases. The CDR3 spans 14 residues.

There are many counts of this clonotype. The chain carries TRBV7-2 and TRBJ2-5; 11 nucleotides align to TRBD2. The CDR3 is 17 amino acids. Trimming cost V 4 bases and J 5 bases; bases outside gene matches: 12. Germline loops: CDR1 SGHTA, CDR2 FQGNSA. For the CDR3, the DNA is TGTGCCAGCAGCTCGGGACTAGCGGCCCCAAAAAGGGAGACCCAGTACTTC. It specifies CASSSGLAAPKRETQYF.

The J gene is TRBJ1-2, the V gene TRBV20-1, with unresolved D. The CDR3 totals 11 residues. Trimming took 3 bases from V and 8 from J, leaving 10 bases between them. Germline CDR1 and CDR2: DFQATT and SNEGSKA (reference sequence). This CDR3 is CSASGVGGYTF. The CDR3 nucleotides are TGCAGTGCTAGTGGGGTCGGCGGCTACACCTTC.

A remark on this clonotype: One junction end disagrees with the germline gene, perhaps due to a read error. CDR3 in amino acids: CASSPGPRAF. CDR3 sequence (DNA): TGTGCCAGCAGCCCAGGACCCCGGGCCTTC. V is TRBV9 and J is TRBJ1-2; D not resolved. The CDR3 is 10 amino acids. The V gene's germline CDR1 is SGDLS and CDR2 YYNGEE.

The chain has TRBV6-1 and TRBJ2-2; tentative D call: TRBD1 (6 bases). The germline gives CDR1 MNHNS, CDR2 SASEGT. V lost 8 bases and J lost 3, with 19 bases in between. This CDR3 contains 16 residues. CDR3 sequence: CASFLRQDEDTGELFF. CDR3 DNA: TGTGCCAGCTTCCTTCGACAGGACGAGGACACCGGGGAGCTGTTTTTT.

This clonotype turned up a few times. The chain has TRBV27 and TRBJ2-7; D is undetermined. V was cut by 6 bases and J by 0 bases, with 9 bases left in between. In germline, CDR1 is MNHEY, CDR2 SMNVEV (reference sequence). CDR3 length: 13 residues. The CDR3 is CASRSLGSYEQYF. The CDR3 DNA follows: TGTGCCAGCAGGTCTCTGGGCTCCTACGAGCAGTACTTC.

Concerning this clonotype: One end of the junction is discordant with germline, which a read error may explain. The gene calls are TRBV4-1 and TRBJ1-4, with no clear D. CDR3 size: 16 residues. Germline lookup yields CDR1 MGHRA and CDR2 YSYEKL. The CDR3 region has the DNA TGCGTCAGCAGCCAAGTACGTGGACCAACTAATGAAAAACTGTTTTTT. This encodes CVSSQVRGPTNEKLFF.

This sequence joins TRBV4-1 and TRBJ2-3; D gene ambiguous. With 0 bases removed from V and 1 base from J, the gap between germline ends came to 8 bases. From germline, CDR1 is MGHRA and CDR2 YSYEKL. The CDR3 runs to 15 residues. DNA of the CDR3: TGCGCCAGCAGCCAAGATCCGTACCGCACAGATACGCAGTATTTT. This gives the protein CASSQDPYRTDTQYF.

This clonotype was seen only a few times. The gene calls are TRBV2 and TRBJ1-5; D is undetermined. Per germline, CDR1 SNHLY and CDR2 FYNNEI. The ends were cut back, 3 bases at V and 5 bases at J, with 5 bases in the middle. The CDR3 is 12 amino acids. The CDR3 protein is CASSDGDQPQHF. CDR3 bases: TGTGCCAGCAGTGACGGGGATCAGCCCCAGCATTTT. Full variable domain (missing parts from reference TRBV2 and TRBJ1-5): EPEVTQTPSHQVTQMGQEVILRCVPISNHLYFYWYRQILGQKVEFLVSFYNNEISEKSEIFDDQFSVERPDGSNFTLKIRSTKLEDSAMYFCASSDGDQPQHFGDGTRLSIL.

This clonotype was seen only a few times. This chain uses TRBV10-3 with TRBJ2-1; D gene unclear. From germline, CDR1 is ENHRY and CDR2 SYGVKD. The CDR3 sequence is 12 residues long. V was cut by 2 bases and J by 6 bases, with 5 bases left in between. CDR3 nucleotides: TGTGCCATCAGTGAGAAGCTCAATGAGCAGTTCTTC. It encodes CAISEKLNEQFF.

The chain recombines TRBV7-6 with TRBJ1-2, with D unresolved. The CDR3 runs 13 residues. The germline gives CDR1 SGHVS, CDR2 FNYEAQ. The V end was cut by 6 bases, the J end by 8 bases, with 16 bases between. The CDR3 region has the DNA TGTGCCAGCAGTTCCGTACTAGGAGGCGGCTACACCTTC. This encodes CASSSVLGGGYTF.

The sample holds a few counts of this clonotype. This rearrangement joins TRBV7-6 to TRBJ2-5, with D unclear. The germline gives CDR1 SGHVS, CDR2 FNYEAQ. Trimming shortened V by 3 bases and J by 5 bases, and 10 bases separated the two germline ends. This CDR3 comprises 13 residues. CDR3 protein: CASSLKGWETQYF. The CDR3 region has the DNA TGTGCCAGCAGCTTGAAGGGATGGGAGACCCAGTACTTC.

CDR3 sequence reads: CASSQGGRNEQYV. As DNA, the CDR3 is TGCGCCAGCAGTCAAGGGGGAAGGAACGAGCAGTACGTC. The chain joins TRBV23-1 to TRBJ2-7; the D gene could be TRBD1 or TRBD2 (5 bases each). TRBV23-1 is reported as an ORF; its role is uncertain. The CDR3 is 13 residues long. Trimming took 2 bases from V and 5 from J, leaving 10 bases between them.

V gene TRBV28 combines with J gene TRBJ2-7, with D possibly being TRBD1 (6 bases). The CDR3 sequence is 14 residues long. V lost 3 bases and J lost 2, with 11 bases in between. Germline V CDR1 and CDR2: MDHEN, SYDVKM. The CDR3 is CASSFAGEPYEQYV. The DNA of the CDR3 is TGTGCCAGCAGTTTTGCAGGGGAGCCCTACGAGCAGTACGTC.